These 21 T cell receptor beta chains were sequenced from one sample in a study of early T cells in non-severe SARS-CoV-2 infection. Each CDR3 protein is one row after TCRdb ran MiXCR on the 5' RACE reads. The sample has approximately 40,000 distinct CDR3 sequences, approximately 6.2% seen once. This material consisted of whole blood, taken at baseline. These receptors all stem from an adult who was a healthcare worker with PCR-confirmed SARS-CoV-2 infection or an uninfected control (not recorded which).

The chain is built from TRBV14 and TRBJ2-7; 11 bases map to TRBD1. CDR1 and CDR2 from the germline V gene are SGHDN and FVKESK. The CDR3 has 15 amino acids. V trimming: 5 bases; J trimming: 6 bases; junction bases outside the gene matches: 9. DNA of the CDR3: TGTGCCAGCAGCTCCCTGGACAGGGGGCCAGGCGAGCAGTACTTC. It encodes CASSSLDRGPGEQYF.

This clonotype came up a few times. The chain couples TRBV11-2 to TRBJ1-6, with 7 bases identical to TRBD1. The V and J ends lost 3 bases and 7 bases, in that order; junction bases with no gene match: 0. The CDR3 covers 13 residues. Germline CDR1 reads SGHAT; CDR2 reads FQNNGV. CDR3 nucleotides: TGTGCCAGCAGCTTGGGACAGAATTCACCCCTCCACTTT. Translating gives CASSLGQNSPLHF. Variable domain in full (rest from reference TRBV11-2 and TRBJ1-6): EAGVAQSPRYKIIEKRQSVAFWCNPISGHATLYWYQQILGQGPKLLIQFQNNGVVDDSQLPKDRFSAERLKGVDSTLKIQPAKLEDSAVYLCASSLGQNSPLHFGNGTRLTVT.

The J gene is TRBJ2-7, the V gene TRBV19; D not resolved. V shed 3 bases and J shed 5 bases, with 14 bases lying between them. The germline V gene has CDR1 LNHDA and CDR2 SQIVND (reference sequence). CDR3 size: 14 residues. The CDR3 loop reads CASSIGPQADEQYF. In nucleotides, the CDR3 is TGTGCCAGTAGTATCGGGCCGCAGGCGGACGAGCAGTACTTC.

The rearrangement links TRBV19 to TRBJ1-5; unclear D gene. The CDR3 spans 18 residues. The germline V and J ends were trimmed by 6 bases and 1 base, with 22 bases remaining between them. In germline, CDR1 is LNHDA, CDR2 SQIVND (reference sequence). The DNA of the CDR3 is TGTGCCAGTAGCAATTTCCTACTGGAGGAAAACAGCAATCAGCCCCAGCATTTT. Encoded protein: CASSNFLLEENSNQPQHF.

The sample holds a few counts of this clonotype. The chain couples TRBV27 to TRBJ1-5, with 7 bases lining up with TRBD1. The CDR3 totals 15 residues. V lost 6 bases to trimming and J lost 6 bases; unmatched junction nucleotides: 11. CDR1 is MNHEY and CDR2 is SMNVEV in the germline V gene (reference sequence). The CDR3: CASSPGTVSSQPQHF. Written as DNA, the CDR3 is TGTGCCAGCAGCCCAGGGACAGTTTCTTCTCAGCCCCAGCATTTT.

Ten or more counts support this clonotype. The chain combines TRBV30 with TRBJ1-1; D possibly corresponds to TRBD1 (6 bases). The germline CDR1 and CDR2 sequences are GTSNPN and SVGIG (reference sequence). This CDR3 is 16 amino acids long. V was clipped by 5 bases and J by 1 base, with 20 bases between them. The CDR3 loop is CAWGSNRDIRNTEAFF. The CDR3 DNA reads TGTGCCTGGGGTTCAAACCGGGACATTAGGAACACTGAAGCTTTCTTT.

The chain links TRBV6-4 to TRBJ2-1; D might be TRBD1 (6 bases). This CDR3 contains 13 residues. The V end was cut by 2 bases, the J end by 4 bases, with 6 bases between. In germline, CDR1 is MRHNA, CDR2 SNTAGT. CDR3: CASSDGQYNEQFF. CDR3 nucleotide sequence: TGTGCCAGCAGTGACGGACAGTACAATGAGCAGTTCTTC.

Regarding this clonotype: The junction and the germline gene differ at one end; a read error may be behind it. The chain carries TRBV2 and TRBJ1-2; possible D gene TRBD1, 5 bases. CDR1 is SNHLY and CDR2 is FYNNEI in the germline V gene. The CDR3 totals 13 residues. CDR3 loop: CVSIGRDNYGYTF. For the CDR3, the DNA is TGTGTCAGCATCGGGAGGGACAACTATGGCTACACCTTC.

As to this clonotype: This may arise from a read error, as a much more abundant clone is one base away. This chain uses TRBV6-2 or TRBV6-3 with TRBJ1-4, with D maybe TRBD1 (5 bases). The CDR3 totals 15 residues. Trimming stripped 4 bases from V and 9 bases from J, with 18 bases between. The germline V gene encodes CDR1 MNHEY and CDR2 SVGEGT. The CDR3 protein is CASSSSPGGGKKLFF. DNA for the CDR3: TGTGCCAGCAGTTCCTCCCCCGGGGGAGGTAAAAAACTGTTTTTT.

The chain employs TRBV3-1 and TRBJ2-7, with 9 positions matching TRBD1. V was clipped by 3 bases and J by 3 bases; unmatched bases: 6. The V gene's germline CDR1 is LGHDT and CDR2 YNNKEL (reference sequence). The CDR3 totals 15 residues. In DNA, the CDR3 is TGTGCCAGCAGCCATCGGGGACAGGGAAGCTACGAGCAGTACTTC. It yields the protein CASSHRGQGSYEQYF.

This clonotype was seen at least ten times. The chain uses TRBV9 and TRBJ2-7; 7 nucleotides agree with TRBD2. The CDR3 is made up of 12 amino acids. With V trimmed by 7 bases and J by 3 bases, 4 bases remained unmatched. In germline, CDR1 is SGDLS, CDR2 YYNGEE. CDR3 DNA: TGTGCCAGCGGGGGGGACGGCTACGAGCAGTACTTC. The encoded protein is CASGGDGYEQYF.

In this sample, this clonotype turned up many times. The chain combines TRBV6-2 or TRBV6-3 with TRBJ2-7; TRBD2 matches 14 bases. V trimming: 8 bases; J trimming: 4 bases; junction bases outside the gene matches: 1. From germline, CDR1 is MNHEY and CDR2 SVGEGT. The CDR3 runs to 13 residues. For the CDR3, the DNA is TGTGCCAGCGGACTAGCGGGGGGTTACGAGCAGTACTTC. Its protein is CASGLAGGYEQYF.

This clonotype was seen at least ten times. V and J are TRBV27 and TRBJ2-7, with 8 bases lining up with TRBD2. The CDR3 is 14 residues long. The trim removed 3 bases at V and 5 bases at J, leaving 6 bases unmatched. The germline V gene encodes CDR1 MNHEY and CDR2 SMNVEV (reference sequence). In DNA form, the CDR3 reads TGTGCCAGCAGTTTCGGAGCGGGAGCCAACGAGCAGTACTTC. Protein sequence: CASSFGAGANEQYF.

This clonotype was seen a handful of times. The V and J genes are TRBV6-2 or TRBV6-3 and TRBJ2-7; D possibly corresponds to TRBD2 (6 bases). Germline CDR1 and CDR2: MNHEY and SVGEGT. There are 13 residues in the CDR3. Trimming removed 2 bases at V and 12 bases at J, with 17 bases between. This chain's CDR3 is CASSYPGVPEGYF. The CDR3 nucleotides are TGTGCCAGCAGTTACCCGGGGGTTCCCGAGGGGTACTTC.

This clonotype has a count of ten or more. The rearrangement joins TRBV2 to TRBJ1-6; no definite D call. Germline CDR1 is SNHLY and CDR2 is FYNNEI. This CDR3 has 14 amino acids. V lost 4 bases to trimming and J lost 5 bases, with 9 bases between them. The CDR3 region is CASSVGGDNSPLHF. The CDR3 DNA sequence: TGTGCCAGCAGTGTGGGCGGGGATAATTCACCCCTCCACTTT.

This clonotype was seen at least ten times. The chain is built from TRBV11-1 and TRBJ2-7; D is possibly TRBD2 (6 bases). Germline CDR1 is SGHAT and CDR2 is FQDESV (reference sequence). The CDR3 consists of 15 residues. The germline V and J ends were trimmed by 5 bases and 5 bases, with 19 bases remaining between them. The DNA of the CDR3 is TGTGCCAGCAGCCCCCGGCCGCGGGGCCACCACGAGCAGTACTTC. As protein: CASSPRPRGHHEQYF.

The table lists this clonotype with many counts. The chain joins TRBV20-1 to TRBJ2-7, with 10 positions matching TRBD2. J was trimmed by 2 bases and V by 6 bases; bases with no gene match: 4. Per the germline V gene, CDR1 is DFQATT and CDR2 is SNEGSKA (reference sequence). The length of the CDR3 is 13 residues. Here the CDR3 reads CSAGTSATYEQYF. The CDR3, as DNA: TGCAGTGCCGGGACTAGCGCGACCTACGAGCAGTACTTC.

The chain links TRBV20-1 to TRBJ2-5, with D possibly TRBD2 on 5 matching bases. The CDR3 consists of 14 residues. The V and J ends lost 3 bases and 5 bases respectively, with 16 bases between them. CDR1 is DFQATT and CDR2 is SNEGSKA in the germline V gene (reference sequence). CDR3 region: CSASRAGPAETQYF. The CDR3 coding sequence is TGCAGTGCTAGCCGGGCGGGCCCTGCGGAGACCCAGTACTTC.

At least ten counts were recorded for this clonotype. V gene TRBV25-1 combines with J gene TRBJ1-5, with D unclear. This CDR3 spans 16 amino acids. CDR1 and CDR2 (germline): MGHDK, SYGVNS. The V end lost 3 bases, the J end lost 0 bases, and 12 bases lay between the germline ends. The CDR3: CASSDGRYYSNQPQHF. The DNA for the CDR3 is TGTGCCAGCAGTGATGGAAGGTACTATAGCAATCAGCCCCAGCATTTT.

In its sample, this clonotype was seen many times. The V and J genes are TRBV4-1 and TRBJ2-7, with a possible D match to TRBD1 (6 bases). CDR1 is MGHRA, CDR2 YSYEKL, per germline. The CDR3 length is 14 residues. Trimming took off 1 base at V and 6 bases at J, with 13 bases between the two ends. CDR3 protein: CASSQVGQPGEQYF. In DNA form, the CDR3 reads TGCGCCAGCAGCCAAGTTGGACAGCCCGGCGAGCAGTACTTC.

This chain links TRBV7-9 with TRBJ2-3, with 8 bases matching TRBD1. CDR1 and CDR2 (germline): SEHNR, FQNEAQ (reference sequence). The CDR3 consists of 16 residues. V was pared by 5 bases and J by 0 bases, with 7 bases of the junction left unmatched. CDR3 protein: CASSPTGQGSTDTQYF. The CDR3 DNA reads TGTGCCAGCAGCCCCACCGGACAGGGAAGCACAGATACGCAGTATTTT.